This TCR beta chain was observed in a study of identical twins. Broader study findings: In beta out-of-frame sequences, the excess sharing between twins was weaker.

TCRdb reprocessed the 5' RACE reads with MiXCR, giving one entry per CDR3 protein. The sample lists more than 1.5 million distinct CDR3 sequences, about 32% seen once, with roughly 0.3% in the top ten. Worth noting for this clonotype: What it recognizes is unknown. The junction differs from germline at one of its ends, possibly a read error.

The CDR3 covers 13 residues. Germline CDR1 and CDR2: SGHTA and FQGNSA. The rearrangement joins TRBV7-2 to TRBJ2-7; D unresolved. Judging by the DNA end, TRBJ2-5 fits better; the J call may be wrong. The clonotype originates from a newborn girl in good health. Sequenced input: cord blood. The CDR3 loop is CASSFRVQGTQYF. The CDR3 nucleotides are TGTGCCAGCAGCTTTAGGGTACAAGGGACCCAGTACTTC.